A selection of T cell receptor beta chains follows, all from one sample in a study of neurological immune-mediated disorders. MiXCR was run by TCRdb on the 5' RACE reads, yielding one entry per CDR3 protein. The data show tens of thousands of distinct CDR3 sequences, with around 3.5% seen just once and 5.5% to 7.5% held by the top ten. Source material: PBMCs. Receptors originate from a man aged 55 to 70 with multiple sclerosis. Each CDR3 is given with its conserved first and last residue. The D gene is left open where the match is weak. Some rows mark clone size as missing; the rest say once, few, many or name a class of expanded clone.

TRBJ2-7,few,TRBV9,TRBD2,CASSVGSGGRLYEQYF,TGTGCCAGCAGCGTGGGTAGCGGGGGGCGACTCTACGAGCAGTACTTC
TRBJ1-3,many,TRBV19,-,CASSKQTGNTIYF,TGTGCCAGTAGTAAGCAGACGGGAAACACCATATATTTT
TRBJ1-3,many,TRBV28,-,CASSFTGSGNTIYF,TGTGCCAGCAGTTTCACGGGGTCCGGAAACACCATATATTTT
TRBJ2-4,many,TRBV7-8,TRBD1,CASSVRDSGRTNIQYF,TGTGCCAGCAGCGTAAGGGACAGCGGACGGACAAACATTCAGTACTTC
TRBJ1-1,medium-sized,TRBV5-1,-,CASSLGQKTEAFF,TGCGCCAGCAGCCTAGGACAGAAGACTGAAGCTTTCTTT
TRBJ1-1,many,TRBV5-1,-,CASSLHMNTEAFF,TGCGCCAGCAGCTTGCACATGAACACTGAAGCTTTCTTT
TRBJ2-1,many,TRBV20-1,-,CSVPGSAYNEQFF,TGCAGTGTACCCGGATCGGCGTACAATGAGCAGTTCTTC
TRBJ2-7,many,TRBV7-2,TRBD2,CASAGGPSYEQYF,TGTGCCAGCGCGGGAGGGCCATCCTACGAGCAGTACTTC
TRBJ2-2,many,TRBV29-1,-,CSVDGYTGELFF,TGCAGCGTTGATGGGTACACCGGGGAGCTGTTTTTT
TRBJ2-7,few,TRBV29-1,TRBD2,CSVEGLADDAYEQYF,TGCAGCGTTGAGGGACTAGCGGACGATGCCTACGAGCAGTACTTC
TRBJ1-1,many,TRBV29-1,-,CSVEGGQNTEAFF,TGCAGCGTTGAAGGCGGACAGAACACTGAAGCTTTCTTT
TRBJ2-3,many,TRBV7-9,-,CASSLGDGTYPDTQYF,TGTGCCAGCAGCTTAGGAGACGGGACCTACCCGGATACGCAGTATTTT
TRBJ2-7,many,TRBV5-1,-,CASSLRQGSSYEQYF,TGCGCCAGCAGCTTGAGGCAGGGGAGTTCCTACGAGCAGTACTTC
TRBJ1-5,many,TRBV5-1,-,CASSLGPGSGVQPQHF,TGCGCCAGCAGCCTGGGACCCGGCAGCGGGGTTCAGCCCCAGCATTTT
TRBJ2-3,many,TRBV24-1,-,CATSVGFADTQYF,TGTGCCACCAGTGTCGGGTTTGCAGATACGCAGTATTTT
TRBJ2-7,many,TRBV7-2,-,CASSLGGLKDGSYEQYF,TGTGCCAGCAGCTTAGGTGGGTTAAAGGATGGGTCCTACGAGCAGTACTTC
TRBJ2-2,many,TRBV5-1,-,CASSLLGRTNTGELFF,TGCGCCAGCAGCTTGTTGGGCCGAACGAACACCGGGGAGCTGTTTTTT
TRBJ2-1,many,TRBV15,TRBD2,CATRYGTSGRDTYNEQFF,TGTGCCACCAGATATGGGACTAGCGGGAGGGATACCTACAATGAGCAGTTCTTC
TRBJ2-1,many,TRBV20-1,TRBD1,CSATSPLGRDRGINNEQFF,TGCAGTGCTACATCCCCTCTCGGTCGAGACAGGGGGATAAACAATGAGCAGTTCTTC
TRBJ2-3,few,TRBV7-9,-,CASSFEDTQYF,TGTGCCAGCAGCTTTGAAGATACGCAGTATTTT
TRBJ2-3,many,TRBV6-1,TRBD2,CASSGRTSGGGDTQYF,TGTGCCAGCAGTGGCCGGACTAGCGGGGGGGGAGATACGCAGTATTTT
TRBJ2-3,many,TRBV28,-,CASNINTDTQYF,TGTGCCAGCAACATAAACACAGATACGCAGTATTTT
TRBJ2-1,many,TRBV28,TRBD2,CASSWGGGIGEQFF,TGTGCCAGCAGCTGGGGGGGTGGAATAGGTGAGCAGTTCTTC
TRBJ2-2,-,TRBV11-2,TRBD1,CASSALDRGAGELFF,TGTGCCAGCAGCGCCTTGGACAGGGGCGCCGGGGAGCTGTTTTTT
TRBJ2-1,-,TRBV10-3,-,CAISGARDQYNEQFF,TGTGCCATCAGTGGGGCCCGGGACCAATACAATGAGCAGTTCTTC
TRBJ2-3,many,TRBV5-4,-,CASRAKSTDTQYF,TGTGCCAGCCGGGCCAAAAGCACAGATACGCAGTATTTT